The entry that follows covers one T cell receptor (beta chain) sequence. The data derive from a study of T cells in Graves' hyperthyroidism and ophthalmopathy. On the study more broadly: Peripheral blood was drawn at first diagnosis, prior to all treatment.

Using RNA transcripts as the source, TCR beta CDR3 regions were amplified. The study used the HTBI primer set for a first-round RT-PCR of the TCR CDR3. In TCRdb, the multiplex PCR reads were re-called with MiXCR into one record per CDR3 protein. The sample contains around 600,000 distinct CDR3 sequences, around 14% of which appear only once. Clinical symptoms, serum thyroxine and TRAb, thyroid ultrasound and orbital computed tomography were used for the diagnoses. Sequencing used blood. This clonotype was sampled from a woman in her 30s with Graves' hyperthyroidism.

The CDR3 nucleotides are TGTGCCAGCAGTCCGGGACATTCGGCAGCCCTCCACTTT. This sequence encodes CASSPGHSAALHF. V is TRBV28 and J is TRBJ1-6, with D possibly matching TRBD1 (6 bases). Trimming stripped 5 bases from V and 14 bases from J, with 16 bases between. The V gene's germline CDR1 is MDHEN and CDR2 SYDVKM. CDR3 length equals 13 residues.